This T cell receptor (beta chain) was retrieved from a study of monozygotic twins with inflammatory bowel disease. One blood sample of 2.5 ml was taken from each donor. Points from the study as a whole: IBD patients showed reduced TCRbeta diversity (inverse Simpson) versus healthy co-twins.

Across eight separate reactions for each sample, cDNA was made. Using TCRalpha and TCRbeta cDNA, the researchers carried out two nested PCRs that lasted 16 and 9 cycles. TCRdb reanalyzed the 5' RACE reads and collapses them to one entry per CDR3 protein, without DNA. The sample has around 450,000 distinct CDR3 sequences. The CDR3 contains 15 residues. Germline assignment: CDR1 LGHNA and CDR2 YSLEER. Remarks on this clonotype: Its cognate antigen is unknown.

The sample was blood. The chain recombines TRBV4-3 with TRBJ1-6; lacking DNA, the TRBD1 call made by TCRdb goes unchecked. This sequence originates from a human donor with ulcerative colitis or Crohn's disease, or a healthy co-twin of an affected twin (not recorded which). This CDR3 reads CASSQHDRENSPLHF.